This T cell receptor beta chain derives from a study of early T cells in non-severe SARS-CoV-2 infection (dated by TCRdb to the early 2020s). Regarding the complete study: TCR sequencing used bulk RNA from unsorted whole blood, so alpha and beta chains could not be paired.

CDR1 and CDR2 are read off the germline V gene as SQVTM and ANQGSEA. Between the V and J ends, shortened by 5 bases and 8 bases respectively, the junction contains 16 bases. Taken from cysteine to phenylalanine, the CDR3 has 13 residues. Here the CDR3 DNA is all that survives: 39 bases in frame from base 1. A case-control design nested within a healthcare worker cohort in London, UK, was used, with weekly nasopharyngeal swab PCR tests and blood sampling performed. Between 23 and 31 March 2020, the week of the UK lockdown, healthcare workers were enrolled and then followed up weekly for as long as 16 weeks. The paper as a whole reports these results and caveats: Matching against VDJdb was skewed toward anti-spike CD8 responses, likely underestimated virus-specific expansions, and missed private and CD4 specificities.

The method was 5' RACE. Data came from a NextSeq 500. To correct for sequencing error and PCR bias, the TCR library protocol tagged individual cDNA molecules with unique molecular identifiers. TCR alpha and beta chains were both sequenced, and the abundances of alpha and beta sequences in each sample were closely correlated with each other. Per the authors' processing: Decombinator V4 was used to annotate the V gene, J gene and CDR3 of the TCR sequences. Expanded TCRs were defined as changing significantly between any two time points under a Poisson model with p below 0.0001. TCR abundances were normalised to the total number of TCRs sequenced per sample and were expressed as counts per million. MAIT TCRs were defined by TRAV1-2 paired with TRAJ12, TRAJ20 or TRAJ33, and iNKT TCRs by TRAV10 paired with TRAJ18. VDJdb, accessed 1 November 2021, was searched for CMV, EBV and SARS-CoV-2 annotated TCRs, excluding TCRs annotated for multiple antigens. TCRdb's own reprocessing of the public reads used fastp at Q25 and MiXCR and kept productive beta chains. Duplicate CDR3 protein sequences are folded into a single record with the most common DNA and genes. TCRdb's processing, not the authors', yielded these V and J calls. Within this sample are fewer than 85,000 distinct CDR3 sequences, with about 16% of them counted one time only. Of the sample, approximately 2.6% is held by the ten largest clones.

Concerning this clonotype: Its antigen is still unknown. Base qualities are not at hand, and no much larger clone is one base apart.

The rearranged segments are TRBV29-1 and TRBJ2-1, with TRBD2 tentatively as D gene (5 bases match). Sequencing was done on a sample of whole blood. This receptor was taken from an adult who was a healthcare worker with PCR-confirmed SARS-CoV-2 infection or an uninfected control (not recorded which). The DNA is as follows: TGCAGCGTTCCGCCCCTAGGGCGGGATGAGCAGTTCTTC. Its protein product is CSVPPLGRDEQFF.